This T cell receptor beta chain stems from a study of OX40 agonist ivuxolimab in advanced cancers. The CDR3 is made up of 13 amino acids. V was shortened by 5 bases and J by 4 bases, with 11 bases between the two germline ends. Germline-derived CDR1 and CDR2 are MNHNS and SASEGT. TCRdb keeps only in-frame clones here, not all; method: immunoSEQ multiplex PCR. The repertoire holds approximately 46,000 clones, approximately 71% seen once, with around 2.5% in the top ten. Comment on this clone: As yet, its antigen is unknown.

The study, taken as a whole, reports: Some nonresponders also had low normalized T-cell clonal expansion. Individuals who were partial responders at 0.1-3.0 mg/kg had clonal expansion that ranked among the lowest.

Here the sequenced sample was CD4+ or CD8+ T cells sorted from blood, taken in a trial of the OX40 agonist ivuxolimab. This sequence joins TRBV6-1 and TRBJ1-2; D gene unclear. This TCR derives from an adult with an advanced solid tumor such as melanoma, head and neck, liver or kidney cancer. The CDR3 DNA follows: TGTGCCAGCAGTTCTCTATTGGGCTATGGCTACACCTTC. As protein: CASSSLLGYGYTF.